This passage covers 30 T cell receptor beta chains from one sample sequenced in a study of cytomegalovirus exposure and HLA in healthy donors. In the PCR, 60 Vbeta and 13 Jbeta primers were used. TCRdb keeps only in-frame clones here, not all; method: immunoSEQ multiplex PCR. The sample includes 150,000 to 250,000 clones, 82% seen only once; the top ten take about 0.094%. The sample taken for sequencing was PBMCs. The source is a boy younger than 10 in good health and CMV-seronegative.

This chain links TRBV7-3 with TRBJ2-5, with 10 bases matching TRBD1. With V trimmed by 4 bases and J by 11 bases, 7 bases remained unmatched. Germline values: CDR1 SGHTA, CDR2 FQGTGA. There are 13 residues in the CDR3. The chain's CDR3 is CASSSGQGSEQYF. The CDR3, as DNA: TGTGCCAGCAGCTCGGGACAGGGGAGTGAGCAGTACTTC.

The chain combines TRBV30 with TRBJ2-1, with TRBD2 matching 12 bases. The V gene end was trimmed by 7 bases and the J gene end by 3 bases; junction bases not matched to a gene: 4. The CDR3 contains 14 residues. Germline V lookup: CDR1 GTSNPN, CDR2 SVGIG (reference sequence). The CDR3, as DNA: TGTGCCTTCGGACTAGCGGGGATCTACAATGAGCAGTTCTTC. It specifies CAFGLAGIYNEQFF.

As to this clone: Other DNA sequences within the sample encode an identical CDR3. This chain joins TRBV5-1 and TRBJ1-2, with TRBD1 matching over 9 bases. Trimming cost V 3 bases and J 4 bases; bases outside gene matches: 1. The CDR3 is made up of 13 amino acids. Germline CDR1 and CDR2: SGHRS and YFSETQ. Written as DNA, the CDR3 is TGCGCCAGCAGCTCACAGGGGGCCTATGGCTACACCTTC. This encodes CASSSQGAYGYTF.

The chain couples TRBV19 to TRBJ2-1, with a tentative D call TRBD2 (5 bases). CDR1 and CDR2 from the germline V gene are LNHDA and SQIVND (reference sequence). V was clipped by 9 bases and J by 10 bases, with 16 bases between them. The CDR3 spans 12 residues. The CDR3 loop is CASSPAGVEQFF. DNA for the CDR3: TGTGCCAGCAGCCCCGCCGGGGTCGAGCAGTTCTTC.

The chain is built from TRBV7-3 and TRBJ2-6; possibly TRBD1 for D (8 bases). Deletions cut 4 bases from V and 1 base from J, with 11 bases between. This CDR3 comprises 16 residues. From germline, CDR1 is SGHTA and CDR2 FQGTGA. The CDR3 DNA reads TGTGCCAGCAGCTACAGGGGGGGTTCTGGGGCCAACGTCCTGACTTTC. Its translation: CASSYRGGSGANVLTF.

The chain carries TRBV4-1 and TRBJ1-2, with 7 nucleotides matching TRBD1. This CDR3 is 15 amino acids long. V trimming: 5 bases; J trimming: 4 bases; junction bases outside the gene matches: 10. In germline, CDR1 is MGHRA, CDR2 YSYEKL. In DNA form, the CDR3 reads TGCGCCAGCAGCAGAGGGGACAGTGACTCCTATGGCTACACCTTC. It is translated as CASSRGDSDSYGYTF.

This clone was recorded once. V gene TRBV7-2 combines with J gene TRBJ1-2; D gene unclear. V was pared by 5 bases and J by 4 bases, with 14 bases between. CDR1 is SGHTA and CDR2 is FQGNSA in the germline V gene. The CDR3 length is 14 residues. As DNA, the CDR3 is TGTGCCAGCAGCCCCGGGTTCGAGCGCTATGGCTACACCTTC. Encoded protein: CASSPGFERYGYTF.

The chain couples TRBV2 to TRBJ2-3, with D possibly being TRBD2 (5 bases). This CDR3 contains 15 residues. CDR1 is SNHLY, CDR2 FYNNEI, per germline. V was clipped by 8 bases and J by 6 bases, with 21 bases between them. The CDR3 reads CASRWRVYPFDTQYF. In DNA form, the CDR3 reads TGTGCCAGCCGGTGGCGGGTGTACCCCTTTGATACGCAGTATTTT.

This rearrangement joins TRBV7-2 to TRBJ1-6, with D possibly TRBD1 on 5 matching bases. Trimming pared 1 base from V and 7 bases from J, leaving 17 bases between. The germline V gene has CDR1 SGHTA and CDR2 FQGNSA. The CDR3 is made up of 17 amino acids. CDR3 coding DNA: TGTGCCAGCAGCTTAGGCCGGGGGATGGACCGGAATTCACCCCTCCACTTT. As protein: CASSLGRGMDRNSPLHF.

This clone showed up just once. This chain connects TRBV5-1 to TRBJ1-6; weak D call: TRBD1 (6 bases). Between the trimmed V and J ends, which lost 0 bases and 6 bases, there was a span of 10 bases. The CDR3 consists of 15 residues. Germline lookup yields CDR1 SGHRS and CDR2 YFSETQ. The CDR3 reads CASSLGQGPNSPLHF. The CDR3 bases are TGCGCCAGCAGCTTGGGTCAGGGGCCTAATTCACCCCTCCACTTT.

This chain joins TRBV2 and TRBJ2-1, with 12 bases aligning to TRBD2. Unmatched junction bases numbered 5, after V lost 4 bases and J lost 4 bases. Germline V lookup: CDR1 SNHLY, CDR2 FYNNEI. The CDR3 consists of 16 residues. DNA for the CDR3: TGTGCCAGCAGTGGGGGACTAGCGGGCCATTACAATGAGCAGTTCTTC. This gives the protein CASSGGLAGHYNEQFF.

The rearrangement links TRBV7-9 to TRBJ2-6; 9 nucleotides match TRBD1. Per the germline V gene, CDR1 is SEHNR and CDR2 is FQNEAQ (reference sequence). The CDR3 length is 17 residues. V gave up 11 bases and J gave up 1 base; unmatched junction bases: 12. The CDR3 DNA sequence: TGTGCCGGCGGGTCCGGGACAGGGATATCTGGGGCCAACGTCCTGACTTTC. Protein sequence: CAGGSGTGISGANVLTF.

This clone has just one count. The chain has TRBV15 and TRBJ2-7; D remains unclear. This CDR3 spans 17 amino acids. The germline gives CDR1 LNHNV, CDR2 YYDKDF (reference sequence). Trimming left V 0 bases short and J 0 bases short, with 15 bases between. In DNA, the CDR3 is TGTGCCACCAGCAGAGATGAAAGCCAAGCGAGCTCCTACGAGCAGTACTTC. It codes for CATSRDESQASSYEQYF.

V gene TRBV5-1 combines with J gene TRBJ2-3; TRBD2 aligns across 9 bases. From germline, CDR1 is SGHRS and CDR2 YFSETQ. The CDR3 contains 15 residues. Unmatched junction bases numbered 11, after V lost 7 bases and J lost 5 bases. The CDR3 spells CASGGLAGAGDTQYF. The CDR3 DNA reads TGCGCCAGCGGGGGATTAGCGGGGGCTGGAGATACGCAGTATTTT.

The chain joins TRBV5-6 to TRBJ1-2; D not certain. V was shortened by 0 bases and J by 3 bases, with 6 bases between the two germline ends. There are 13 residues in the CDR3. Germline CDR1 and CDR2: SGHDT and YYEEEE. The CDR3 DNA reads TGTGCCAGCAGCTTGGACAGAGACTATGGCTACACCTTC. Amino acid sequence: CASSLDRDYGYTF.

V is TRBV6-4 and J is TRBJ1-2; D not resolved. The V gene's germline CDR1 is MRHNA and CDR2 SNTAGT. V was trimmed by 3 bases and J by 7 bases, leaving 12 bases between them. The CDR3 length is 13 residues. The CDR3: CASSDRSGRGYTF. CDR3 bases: TGTGCCAGCAGTGATCGAAGCGGTCGTGGCTACACCTTC.

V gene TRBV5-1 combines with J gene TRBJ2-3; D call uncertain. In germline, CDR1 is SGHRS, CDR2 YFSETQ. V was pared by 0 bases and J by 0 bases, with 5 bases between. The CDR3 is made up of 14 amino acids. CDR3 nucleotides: TGCGCCAGCAGCTTGGTTGCGAGCACAGATACGCAGTATTTT. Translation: CASSLVASTDTQYF. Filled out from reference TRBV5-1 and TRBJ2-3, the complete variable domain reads KAGVTQTPRYLIKTRGQQVTLSCSPISGHRSVSWYQQTPGQGLQFLFEYFSETQRNKGNFPGRFSGRQFSNSRSEMNVSTLELGDSALYLCASSLVASTDTQYFGPGTRLTVL.

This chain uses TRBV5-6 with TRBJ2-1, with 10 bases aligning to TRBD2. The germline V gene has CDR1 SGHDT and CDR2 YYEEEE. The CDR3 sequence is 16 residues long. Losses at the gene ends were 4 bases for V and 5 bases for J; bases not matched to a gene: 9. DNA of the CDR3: TGTGCCAGCAGCCGGGGAAGCGGGGGGGTAGACAATGAGCAGTTCTTC. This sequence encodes CASSRGSGGVDNEQFF.

CDR3 in DNA: TGTGCCAGCAGCCCCGAGGGCGACAGGGGTTATGGCTACACCTTC. It encodes CASSPEGDRGYGYTF. This chain connects TRBV7-8 to TRBJ1-2, with 8 bases matching TRBD1. CDR1 and CDR2 (germline): SGHVS, FQNEAQ. V dropped 5 bases and J dropped 5; count of bases not matched to a gene: 10. The CDR3 sequence is 15 residues long.

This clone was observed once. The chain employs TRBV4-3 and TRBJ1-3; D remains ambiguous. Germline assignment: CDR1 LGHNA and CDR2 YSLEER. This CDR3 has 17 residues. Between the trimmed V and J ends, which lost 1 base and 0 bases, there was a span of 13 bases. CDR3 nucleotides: TGCGCCAGCAGCCAAGGTGGTTTGGTGAGCTCTGGAAACACCATATATTTT. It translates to CASSQGGLVSSGNTIYF.

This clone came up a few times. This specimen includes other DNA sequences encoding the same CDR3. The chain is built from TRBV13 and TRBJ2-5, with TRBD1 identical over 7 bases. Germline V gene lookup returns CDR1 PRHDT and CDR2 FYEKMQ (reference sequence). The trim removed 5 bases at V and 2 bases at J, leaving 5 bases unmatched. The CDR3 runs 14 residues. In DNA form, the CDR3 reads TGTGCCAGCAGCCCCTGGACAGGACAAGAGACCCAGTACTTC. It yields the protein CASSPWTGQETQYF.

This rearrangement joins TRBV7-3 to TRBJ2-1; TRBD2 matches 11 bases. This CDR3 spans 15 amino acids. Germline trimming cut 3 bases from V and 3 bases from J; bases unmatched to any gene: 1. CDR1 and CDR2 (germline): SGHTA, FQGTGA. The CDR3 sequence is CASSFSGGDYNEQFF. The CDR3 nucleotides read TGTGCCAGCAGCTTTAGCGGGGGGGACTACAATGAGCAGTTCTTC.

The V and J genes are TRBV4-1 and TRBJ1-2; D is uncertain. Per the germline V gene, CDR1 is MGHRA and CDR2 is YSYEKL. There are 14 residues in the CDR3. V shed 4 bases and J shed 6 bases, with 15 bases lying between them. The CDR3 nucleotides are TGCGCCAGCAGCCCCCTTGGGCCCAGTCATGGCTACACCTTC. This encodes CASSPLGPSHGYTF.

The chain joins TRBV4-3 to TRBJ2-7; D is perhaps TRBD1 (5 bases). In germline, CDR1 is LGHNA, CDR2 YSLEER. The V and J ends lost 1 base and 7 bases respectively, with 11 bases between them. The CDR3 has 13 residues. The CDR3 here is CASSQGTRTEQYF. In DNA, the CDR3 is TGCGCCAGCAGCCAAGGGACCAGGACAGAGCAGTACTTC.

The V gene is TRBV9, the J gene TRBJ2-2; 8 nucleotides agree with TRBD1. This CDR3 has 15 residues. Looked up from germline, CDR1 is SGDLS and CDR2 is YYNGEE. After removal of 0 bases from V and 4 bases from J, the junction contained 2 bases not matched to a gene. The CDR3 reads CASSVAQGVTGELFF. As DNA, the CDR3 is TGTGCCAGCAGCGTAGCACAGGGGGTCACCGGGGAGCTGTTTTTT.

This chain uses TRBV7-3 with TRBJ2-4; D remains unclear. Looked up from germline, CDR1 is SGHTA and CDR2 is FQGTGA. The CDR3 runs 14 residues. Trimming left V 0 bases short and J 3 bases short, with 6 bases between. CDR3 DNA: TGTGCCAGCAGCTTAACAGCAGGCAAAAACATTCAGTACTTC. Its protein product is CASSLTAGKNIQYF.

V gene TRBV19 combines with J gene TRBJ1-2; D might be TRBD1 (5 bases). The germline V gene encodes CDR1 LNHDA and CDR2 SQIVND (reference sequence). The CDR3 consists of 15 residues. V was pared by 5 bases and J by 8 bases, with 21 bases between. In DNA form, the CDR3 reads TGTGCCAGTAGTCGGGGGACTACAAGACGGGGAGGCTACACCTTC. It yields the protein CASSRGTTRRGGYTF.

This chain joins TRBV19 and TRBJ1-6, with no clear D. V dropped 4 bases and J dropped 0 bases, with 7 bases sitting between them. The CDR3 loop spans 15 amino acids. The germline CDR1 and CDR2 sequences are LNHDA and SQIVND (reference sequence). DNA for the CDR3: TGTGCCAGTAGTACGGGGATCTCCTATAATTCACCCCTCCACTTT. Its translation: CASSTGISYNSPLHF.

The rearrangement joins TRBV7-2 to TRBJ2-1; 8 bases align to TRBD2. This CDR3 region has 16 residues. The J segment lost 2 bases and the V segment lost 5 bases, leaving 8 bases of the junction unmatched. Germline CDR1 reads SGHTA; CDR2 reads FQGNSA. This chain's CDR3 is CASSPMGGGTYNEQFF. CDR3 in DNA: TGTGCCAGCAGCCCGATGGGCGGGGGGACCTACAATGAGCAGTTCTTC.

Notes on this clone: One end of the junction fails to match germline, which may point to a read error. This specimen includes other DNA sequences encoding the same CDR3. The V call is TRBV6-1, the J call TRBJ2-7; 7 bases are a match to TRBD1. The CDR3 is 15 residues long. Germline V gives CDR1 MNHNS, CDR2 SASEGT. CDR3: CASSFPGQAPYEQYF. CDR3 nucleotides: TGTGCTAGCAGTTTTCCCGGACAGGCTCCTTACGAGCAGTACTTC.